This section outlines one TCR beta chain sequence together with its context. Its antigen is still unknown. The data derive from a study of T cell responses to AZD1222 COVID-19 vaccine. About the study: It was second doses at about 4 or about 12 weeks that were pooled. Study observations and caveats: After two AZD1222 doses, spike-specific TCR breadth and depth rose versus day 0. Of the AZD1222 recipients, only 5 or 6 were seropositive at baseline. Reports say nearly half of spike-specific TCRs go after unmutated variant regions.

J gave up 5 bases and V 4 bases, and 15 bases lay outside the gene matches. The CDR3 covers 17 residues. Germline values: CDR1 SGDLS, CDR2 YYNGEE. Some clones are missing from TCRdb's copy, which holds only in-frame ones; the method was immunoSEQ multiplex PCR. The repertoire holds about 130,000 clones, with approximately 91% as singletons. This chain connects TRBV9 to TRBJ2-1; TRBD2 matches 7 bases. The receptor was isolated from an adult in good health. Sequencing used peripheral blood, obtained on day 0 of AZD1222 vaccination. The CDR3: CASSPPLYAGEHNEQFF. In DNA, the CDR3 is TGTGCCAGCAGCCCACCCCTTTACGCGGGGGAACACAATGAGCAGTTCTTC.